These 3 T cell receptor beta chains were all obtained from the same sample, sequenced in a study of T-cell reconstitution after alpha-beta-depleted transplantation in children. Unique molecular identifiers were built into the TCRbeta library. TCRdb reprocessed the PCR reads with MiXCR, giving one entry per CDR3 protein. The sample carries under 450,000 distinct CDR3 sequences, more than 10% recorded once. The specimen was PBMCs, collected from the stem cell graft. These receptors were obtained from a human donor who donated a stem cell graft to a child with Fanconi anemia.

The chain is built from TRBV30 and TRBJ1-1, with D hard to call. Trimming pared 7 bases from V and 0 bases from J, leaving 12 bases between. CDR1 is GTSNPN and CDR2 is SVGIG in the germline V gene (reference sequence). There are 13 residues in the CDR3. Here the CDR3 reads CASEPQLNTEAFF. The CDR3 DNA is TGTGCCTCGGAGCCGCAATTGAACACTGAAGCTTTCTTT.

The chain combines TRBV5-5 with TRBJ1-3, with D possibly being TRBD1 (6 bases). This CDR3 contains 15 residues. Between the trimmed V and J ends, which lost 7 bases and 0 bases, there was a span of 14 bases. CDR1 is SGHKS, CDR2 YYEKEE, per germline (reference sequence). As DNA, the CDR3 is TGTGCCAGCGCACCAGGGGACTTCTCTGGAAACACCATATATTTT. This translates into CASAPGDFSGNTIYF.

Of note for this clonotype: A much larger clone differs by one base, so this may be a read error. V and J are TRBV20-1 and TRBJ1-1; D is undetermined. Per germline, CDR1 DFQATT and CDR2 SNEGSKA (reference sequence). The V gene lost 6 bases and the J gene lost 4 bases, with 3 bases spanning the gap. The CDR3 is 9 amino acids. The CDR3 loop is CSAGTEAFF. CDR3 bases: TGCAGTGCCGGCACTGAAGCTTTCTTT.